The 2 T cell receptor beta chains listed next were all sequenced from one sample in a study of T cells in Graves' hyperthyroidism and ophthalmopathy. Authors of the study amplified TCR beta CDR3 regions from RNA transcripts. An initial round of RT-PCR targeting the TCR CDR3 relied on the HTBI primer set. TCRdb reprocessed the multiplex PCR reads with MiXCR, giving one entry per CDR3 protein. The table includes about 480,000 distinct CDR3 sequences, around 22% detected once. The sample was blood. Receptors originate from a woman aged 25-40 years with Graves' ophthalmopathy.

This clonotype came up many times. This chain uses TRBV12-3 or TRBV12-4 with TRBJ1-5; 9 bases are shared with TRBD1. J gave up 3 bases and V 4 bases, and 1 base lay outside the gene matches. The CDR3 is made up of 14 amino acids. The CDR3 DNA is TGTGCCAGCAGTTGGACAGGGGACAATCAGCCCCAGCATTTT. This gives the protein CASSWTGDNQPQHF.

This clonotype was counted a few times. The genes are TRBV20-1 and TRBJ1-2, with no clear D. The CDR3 extends over 14 amino acids. Germline V gene data show CDR1 as DFQATT and CDR2 as SNEGSKA (reference sequence). The V gene lost 1 base and the J gene lost 5 bases, with 14 bases spanning the gap. CDR3 bases: TGCAGTGCTAGAGTTGAACGAATAAGTTATGGCTACACCTTC. As protein: CSARVERISYGYTF.